This is a list of T cell receptor beta chains from one sample in a study of blood T cell repertoires in COVID-19. TCRdb's table, derived via immunoSEQ multiplex PCR, lists solely in-frame clones and lacks some. The sample has some 150,000 clones; approximately 85% are singletons. Sequencing used peripheral blood. All receptors come from a man aged 35 to 55 who had recovered from COVID-19. CDR3s include the opening cysteine and the closing phenylalanine or tryptophan. The D gene is left open where the match is weak. Size is stated for part of the rows, as once, few or many counts, or as a class when the clone is expanded.

v_call: TRBV6-5
d_call: NA
j_call: TRBJ2-7
clone_size: NA
cdr3_aa: CASSPYQSVLYEQYF
cdr3_nt: TGTGCCAGCAGCCCCTATCAATCCGTCCTCTACGAGCAGTACTTC

v_call: TRBV5-5
d_call: TRBD1
j_call: TRBJ1-2
clone_size: few
cdr3_aa: CASSGNRGGNYGYTF
cdr3_nt: TGTGCCAGCAGCGGAAACAGGGGGGGAAACTATGGCTACACCTTC

v_call: TRBV15
d_call: NA
j_call: TRBJ2-5
clone_size: once
cdr3_aa: CATSRDSVETQYF
cdr3_nt: TGTGCCACCAGCAGAGATAGTGTCGAGACCCAGTACTTC

v_call: TRBV7-8
d_call: TRBD2
j_call: TRBJ2-5
clone_size: NA
cdr3_aa: CASSLGEASGGWETQYF
cdr3_nt: TGTGCCAGCAGCTTAGGGGAGGCTAGCGGGGGTTGGGAGACCCAGTACTTC

v_call: TRBV6-5
d_call: NA
j_call: TRBJ2-2
clone_size: many
cdr3_aa: CASQRVPGELFF
cdr3_nt: TGTGCCAGCCAGAGGGTTCCCGGGGAGCTGTTTTTT

v_call: TRBV6-1
d_call: NA
j_call: TRBJ2-1
clone_size: once
cdr3_aa: CASRRTELHNEQFF
cdr3_nt: TGTGCCAGCAGACGCACTGAGCTGCACAATGAGCAGTTCTTC

v_call: TRBV10-3
d_call: NA
j_call: TRBJ2-7
clone_size: NA
cdr3_aa: CAISAGQTNHQGQYF
cdr3_nt: TGTGCCATCAGCGCGGGACAGACAAACCACCAAGGGCAGTACTTC

v_call: TRBV14
d_call: TRBD2
j_call: TRBJ2-1
clone_size: NA
cdr3_aa: CASSQVVAGGDHNEQFF
cdr3_nt: TGTGCCAGCAGCCAAGTAGTGGCGGGGGGGGATCACAATGAGCAGTTCTTC

v_call: TRBV7-2
d_call: NA
j_call: TRBJ2-1
clone_size: once
cdr3_aa: CASRSDRVLVDEQFF
cdr3_nt: TGTGCCAGCAGGTCAGACCGGGTCCTAGTGGATGAGCAGTTCTTC

v_call: TRBV2
d_call: TRBD1
j_call: TRBJ2-7
clone_size: few
cdr3_aa: CASSGDSHEQYF
cdr3_nt: TGTGCCAGCAGTGGGGACAGCCACGAGCAGTACTTC

v_call: TRBV2
d_call: NA
j_call: TRBJ2-2
clone_size: once
cdr3_aa: CASSGEAGRTGELFF
cdr3_nt: TGTGCCAGCAGTGGGGAGGCAGGAAGAACCGGGGAGCTGTTTTTT

v_call: TRBV5-5
d_call: NA
j_call: TRBJ2-7
clone_size: NA
cdr3_aa: CASSSRGYEQYF
cdr3_nt: TGTGCCAGCTCCTCCAGGGGCTACGAGCAGTACTTC

v_call: TRBV3-1/TRBV3-2
d_call: TRBD1
j_call: TRBJ1-2
clone_size: NA
cdr3_aa: CASSRNVGQGTVDYGYTF
cdr3_nt: TGTGCCAGCAGCCGGAACGTGGGACAGGGGACGGTAGACTATGGCTACACCTTC

v_call: TRBV6-2/TRBV6-3
d_call: TRBD2
j_call: TRBJ2-1
clone_size: NA
cdr3_aa: CASSLPLAGEGQFF
cdr3_nt: TGTGCCAGCAGTTTACCCCTAGCGGGAGAAGGGCAGTTCTTC

v_call: TRBV7-2
d_call: NA
j_call: TRBJ2-1
clone_size: NA
cdr3_aa: CASSGDWGIDEQFF
cdr3_nt: TGTGCCAGCAGCGGGGACTGGGGTATTGATGAGCAGTTCTTC

v_call: TRBV11-2
d_call: NA
j_call: TRBJ2-2
clone_size: NA
cdr3_aa: CASSFGATGELFF
cdr3_nt: TGTGCCAGCAGCTTTGGGGCCACCGGGGAGCTGTTTTTT

v_call: TRBV5-1
d_call: TRBD2
j_call: TRBJ2-1
clone_size: NA
cdr3_aa: CASSLGTSSYNEQFF
cdr3_nt: TGCGCCAGCAGCCTGGGGACTAGCTCCTACAATGAGCAGTTCTTC

v_call: TRBV7-2
d_call: NA
j_call: TRBJ2-3
clone_size: NA
cdr3_aa: CASSLIRPEGTSTDTQYF
cdr3_nt: TGTGCCAGCAGCTTAATAAGACCGGAGGGGACTAGCACAGATACGCAGTATTTT

v_call: TRBV11-3
d_call: NA
j_call: TRBJ2-1
clone_size: NA
cdr3_aa: CASSSQGSNEQFF
cdr3_nt: TGTGCCAGCAGCTCTCAGGGCTCCAATGAGCAGTTCTTC

v_call: TRBV4-3
d_call: TRBD1
j_call: TRBJ2-1
clone_size: NA
cdr3_aa: CASSRSRGHNEQFF
cdr3_nt: TGCGCCAGCAGCCGATCAAGGGGGCACAATGAGCAGTTCTTC

v_call: TRBV7-9
d_call: TRBD2
j_call: TRBJ2-3
clone_size: NA
cdr3_aa: CASSLAWTSGTDTQYF
cdr3_nt: TGTGCCAGCAGCTTAGCGTGGACTAGCGGCACAGATACGCAGTATTTT

v_call: TRBV30
d_call: NA
j_call: TRBJ2-2
clone_size: NA
cdr3_aa: CAWSYRGGTGELFF
cdr3_nt: TGTGCCTGGAGTTACAGGGGGGGCACCGGGGAGCTGTTTTTT

v_call: TRBV9
d_call: NA
j_call: TRBJ2-7
clone_size: NA
cdr3_aa: CASSVDWDNSYEQYF
cdr3_nt: TGTGCCAGCAGCGTAGACTGGGACAATTCCTACGAGCAGTACTTC

v_call: TRBV4-2
d_call: NA
j_call: TRBJ1-2
clone_size: NA
cdr3_aa: CASSGQGGLVYGYTF
cdr3_nt: TGTGCCAGCAGCGGGCAGGGCGGATTGGTCTATGGCTACACCTTC

v_call: TRBV20-1
d_call: NA
j_call: TRBJ2-5
clone_size: NA
cdr3_aa: CSARRETQYF
cdr3_nt: TGCAGTGCTAGGCGGGAGACCCAGTACTTC

v_call: TRBV24-1
d_call: TRBD1
j_call: TRBJ2-5
clone_size: NA
cdr3_aa: CATSDAGTGEETQYF
cdr3_nt: TGTGCCACCAGTGATGCCGGGACAGGGGAGGAGACCCAGTACTTC

v_call: TRBV19
d_call: NA
j_call: TRBJ1-5
clone_size: NA
cdr3_aa: CASSIGWRDDQPQHF
cdr3_nt: TGTGCCAGTAGTATAGGGTGGAGGGATGATCAGCCCCAGCATTTT

v_call: TRBV9
d_call: NA
j_call: TRBJ2-1
clone_size: NA
cdr3_aa: CASSVASSLYNEQFF
cdr3_nt: TGTGCCAGCAGCGTTGCCAGTTCTCTTTACAATGAGCAGTTCTTC

v_call: TRBV3-1/TRBV3-2
d_call: TRBD2
j_call: TRBJ2-5
clone_size: NA
cdr3_aa: CASSQVFAGDLQETQYF
cdr3_nt: TGTGCCAGCAGCCAAGTTTTTGCGGGAGACCTCCAAGAGACCCAGTACTTC

v_call: TRBV25-1
d_call: NA
j_call: TRBJ2-1
clone_size: NA
cdr3_aa: CASSEGRAHPLNEQFF
cdr3_nt: TGTGCCAGCAGTGAAGGGCGGGCTCACCCTCTCAATGAGCAGTTCTTC

v_call: TRBV19
d_call: NA
j_call: TRBJ2-3
clone_size: NA
cdr3_aa: CASRSVGTDTQYF
cdr3_nt: TGTGCCAGTAGGAGCGTGGGCACAGATACGCAGTATTTT

v_call: TRBV12-5
d_call: NA
j_call: TRBJ2-1
clone_size: NA
cdr3_aa: CASGSSGLDEQFF
cdr3_nt: TGTGCTAGTGGTTCCAGCGGGTTAGATGAGCAGTTCTTC

v_call: TRBV3-1/TRBV3-2
d_call: NA
j_call: TRBJ2-7
clone_size: NA
cdr3_aa: CASSPRTVAYEQYF
cdr3_nt: TGTGCCAGCAGCCCCCGGACAGTCGCCTACGAGCAGTACTTC

v_call: TRBV6-2/TRBV6-3
d_call: TRBD1
j_call: TRBJ1-5
clone_size: few
cdr3_aa: CASSYSKDRGRNQPQHF
cdr3_nt: TGTGCCAGCAGTTACTCGAAGGACAGGGGGCGGAATCAGCCCCAGCATTTT

v_call: TRBV2
d_call: NA
j_call: TRBJ2-2
clone_size: once
cdr3_aa: CASNLLRVYTGELFF
cdr3_nt: TGTGCCAGCAACTTGTTAAGAGTTTACACCGGGGAGCTGTTTTTT

v_call: TRBV27
d_call: TRBD1
j_call: TRBJ2-5
clone_size: NA
cdr3_aa: CASSYLGQQETQYF
cdr3_nt: TGTGCCAGCAGTTATCTGGGACAGCAAGAGACCCAGTACTTC

v_call: TRBV24-1
d_call: NA
j_call: TRBJ2-2
clone_size: NA
cdr3_aa: CATSDVRVNTGELFF
cdr3_nt: TGTGCCACCAGTGATGTCAGGGTTAACACCGGGGAGCTGTTTTTT

v_call: TRBV18
d_call: TRBD1
j_call: TRBJ1-5
clone_size: NA
cdr3_aa: CASADGQGSGQPQHF
cdr3_nt: TGTGCCAGCGCAGATGGACAGGGTTCGGGTCAGCCCCAGCATTTT

v_call: TRBV29-1
d_call: NA
j_call: TRBJ2-7
clone_size: NA
cdr3_aa: CSVRGLAYEQYF
cdr3_nt: TGCAGCGTTCGGGGATTAGCCTACGAGCAGTACTTC

v_call: TRBV27
d_call: NA
j_call: TRBJ1-6
clone_size: NA
cdr3_aa: CASSFGGNPYNSPLHF
cdr3_nt: TGTGCCAGCAGTTTCGGGGGGAACCCCTATAATTCACCCCTCCACTTT

v_call: TRBV19
d_call: TRBD2
j_call: TRBJ2-3
clone_size: NA
cdr3_aa: CASSQAGGDTQYF
cdr3_nt: TGTGCCAGTAGTCAGGCGGGGGGAGATACGCAGTATTTT

v_call: TRBV19
d_call: NA
j_call: TRBJ1-1
clone_size: NA
cdr3_aa: CASSFLAGNTEAFF
cdr3_nt: TGTGCCAGTAGCTTCCTCGCAGGGAACACTGAAGCTTTCTTT

v_call: TRBV5-1
d_call: NA
j_call: TRBJ2-3
clone_size: NA
cdr3_aa: CASRLSSTDTQYF
cdr3_nt: TGCGCCAGCAGACTGTCAAGCACAGATACGCAGTATTTT